These T cell receptor beta chains were read from a single sample in a study of early T cells in non-severe SARS-CoV-2 infection. TCRdb reanalysed the 5' RACE reads using MiXCR and keeps one entry per CDR3 protein. The sample lists about 60,000 distinct CDR3 sequences, roughly 12% occurring once. The sequenced material came from whole blood. These receptors all stem from an adult who was a healthcare worker with PCR-confirmed SARS-CoV-2 infection or an uninfected control (not recorded which). CDR3s include the opening cysteine and the closing phenylalanine or tryptophan. The D gene is left open where the match is weak. Rows give clone size only sometimes, using once, few, many, or a class for an expanded clone.

d_gene	abundance	v_gene	j_gene	CDR3nt	CDR3aa
.	medium-sized	TRBV3-1	TRBJ2-4	TGTGCCAGCAGTCCGACTAGAGGCATTCAGTACTTC	CASSPTRGIQYF
.	.	TRBV5-1	TRBJ1-1	TGCGCCAGCAGCTTGGACAGGACGAACACTGAAGCTTTCTTT	CASSLDRTNTEAFF
TRBD2	.	TRBV6-6	TRBJ2-7	TGTGCCAGCAGTTCTAGCGGGAGCTCCTACGAGCAGTACTTC	CASSSSGSSYEQYF
TRBD1	.	TRBV7-9	TRBJ1-2	TGTGCCAGCAGCCTCGGGACAGGCTATGGCTACACCTTC	CASSLGTGYGYTF
TRBD2	.	TRBV3-1	TRBJ2-1	TGTGCCAGCAGCCAAGACCCCAGCGGGAGTTACCTCAATGAGCAGTTCTTC	CASSQDPSGSYLNEQFF
.	.	TRBV13	TRBJ1-6	TGTGCCAGCAGCTTAACCGGGTGGGATCGCTCGAATAATTCACCCCTCCACTTT	CASSLTGWDRSNNSPLHF
.	many	TRBV2	TRBJ2-5	TGTGCCAGCAGTGATAGACAGCGGGAGACCCAGTACTTC	CASSDRQRETQYF
TRBD2	many	TRBV19	TRBJ2-1	TGTGCCAGTAGCCGGACTAGCGGGGACAATGAGCAGTTCTTC	CASSRTSGDNEQFF
.	many	TRBV19	TRBJ1-2	TGTGCCAGTAGTAAGTCGGACTCATATAGAGGGGGCTACACCTTC	CASSKSDSYRGGYTF
.	few	TRBV27	TRBJ1-5	TGTGCCAGCAGGGCACTTCCTAGCAATCAGCCCCAGCATTTT	CASRALPSNQPQHF
.	.	TRBV20-1	TRBJ2-7	TGCAGTGCTAGCTTTAGCGGACTCTCCTACGAGCAGTACTTC	CSASFSGLSYEQYF
.	.	TRBV3-1	TRBJ2-2	TGTGCCAGCAGCCATTATGGCGTCGGAGGCGGGGAGCTGTTTTTT	CASSHYGVGGGELFF
TRBD1	few	TRBV24-1	TRBJ1-5	TGTGCCACCAGTGCCCAGGGGGCAGGCTATCAGCCCCAGCATTTT	CATSAQGAGYQPQHF
TRBD2	.	TRBV30	TRBJ2-1	TGTGCCTCCTCCGGTAGCGGGAGGAATGAGCAGTTCTTC	CASSGSGRNEQFF
.	many	TRBV20-1	TRBJ1-5	TGCAGTGCTAGATTAAGTGACAATCAGCCCCAGCATTTT	CSARLSDNQPQHF
TRBD2	many	TRBV19	TRBJ2-1	TGTGCCAGTAGTTCAGGACTGGCCGGGACTAGCAGAAATGAGCAGTTCTTC	CASSSGLAGTSRNEQFF
.	.	TRBV29-1	TRBJ1-2	TGCAGCGCTCAGACGGCCTCTCGAGGCTACACCTTC	CSAQTASRGYTF
TRBD1	.	TRBV11-2	TRBJ2-2	TGTGCCAGCAGAAGGACAGGGAGCCCCGGGGAGCTGTTTTTT	CASRRTGSPGELFF
TRBD2	many	TRBV7-2	TRBJ2-1	TGTGCCAGCAGCCCCCGGGGACTAGCGGGCCTCGGTGAGCAGTTCTTC	CASSPRGLAGLGEQFF
TRBD2	.	TRBV11-3	TRBJ2-1	TGTGCCAGCAGCTGGGAGGAGGGGAATAGCGGGAACCTGTCGGATGAGCAGTTCTTC	CASSWEEGNSGNLSDEQFF
.	many	TRBV7-2	TRBJ1-1	TGTGCCAGCAGCCAGCAGACAAGGAACACTGAAGCTTTCTTT	CASSQQTRNTEAFF
.	many	TRBV7-9	TRBJ1-2	TGTGCCAGCAGCTTACAATCAGGTCTCGATGGCTACACCTTC	CASSLQSGLDGYTF
.	few	TRBV12-3/TRBV12-4	TRBJ2-1	TGTGCCAGCAGATCTCGCGGGACAACATACAATGAGCAGTTCTTC	CASRSRGTTYNEQFF